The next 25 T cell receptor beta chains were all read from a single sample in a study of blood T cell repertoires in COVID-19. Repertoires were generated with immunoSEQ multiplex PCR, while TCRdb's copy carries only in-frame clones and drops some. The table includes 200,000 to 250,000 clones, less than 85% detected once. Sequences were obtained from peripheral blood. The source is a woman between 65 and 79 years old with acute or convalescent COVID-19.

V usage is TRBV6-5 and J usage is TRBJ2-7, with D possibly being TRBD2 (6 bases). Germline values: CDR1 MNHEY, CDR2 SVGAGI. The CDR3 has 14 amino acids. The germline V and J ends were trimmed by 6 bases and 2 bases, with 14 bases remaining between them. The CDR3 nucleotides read TGTGCCAGCAGCGCGGGACTGAGGACCTACGAGCAGTACTTC. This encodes CASSAGLRTYEQYF.

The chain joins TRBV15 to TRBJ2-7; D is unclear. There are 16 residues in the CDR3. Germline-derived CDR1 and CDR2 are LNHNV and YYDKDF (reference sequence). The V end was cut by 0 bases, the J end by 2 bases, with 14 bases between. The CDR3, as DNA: TGTGCCACCAGCAGAGAGGTATGGCTAGAGACCTACGAGCAGTACTTC. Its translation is CATSREVWLETYEQYF.

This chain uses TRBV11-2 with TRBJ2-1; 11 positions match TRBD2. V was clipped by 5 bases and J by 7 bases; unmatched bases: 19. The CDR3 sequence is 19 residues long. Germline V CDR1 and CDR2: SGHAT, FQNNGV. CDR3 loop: CASSRYSGRAGRVGNEQFF. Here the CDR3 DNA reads TGTGCCAGCAGCCGTTATAGCGGGAGGGCCGGTCGGGTCGGGAATGAGCAGTTCTTC.

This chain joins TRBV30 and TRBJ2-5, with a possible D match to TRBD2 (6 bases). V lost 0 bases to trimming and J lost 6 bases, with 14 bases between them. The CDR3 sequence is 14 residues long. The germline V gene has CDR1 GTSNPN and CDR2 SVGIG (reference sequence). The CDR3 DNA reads TGTGCCTGGAGTGTAGGGTTCGGGAGAAAGACCCAGTACTTC. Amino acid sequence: CAWSVGFGRKTQYF.

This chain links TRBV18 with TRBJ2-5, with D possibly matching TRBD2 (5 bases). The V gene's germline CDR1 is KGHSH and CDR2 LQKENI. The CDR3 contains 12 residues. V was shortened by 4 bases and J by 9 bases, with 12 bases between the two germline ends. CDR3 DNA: TGTGCCAGCTCACTGTTTGAGGGTCCCCAGTACTTC. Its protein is CASSLFEGPQYF.

The CDR3 DNA reads TGTGCCAGCAGTTACTCGGTTCGAGCGGGAGGGCGCCCGAACACCGGGGAGCTGTTTTTT. This translates into CASSYSVRAGGRPNTGELFF. This chain joins TRBV6-2 or TRBV6-3 and TRBJ2-2; 10 bases match TRBD2. The CDR3 sequence is 20 residues long. CDR1 MNHEY and CDR2 SVGEGT come from the germline V gene. Trimming at V came to 0 bases and at J to 0 bases, leaving 10 bases not matched to a gene.

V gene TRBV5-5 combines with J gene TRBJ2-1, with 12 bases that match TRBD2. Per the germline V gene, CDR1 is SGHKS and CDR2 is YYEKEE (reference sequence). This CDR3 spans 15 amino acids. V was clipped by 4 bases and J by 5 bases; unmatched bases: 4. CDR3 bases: TGTGCCAGCAGCCACGGACTAGCGGGGAACAATGAGCAGTTCTTC. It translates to CASSHGLAGNNEQFF.

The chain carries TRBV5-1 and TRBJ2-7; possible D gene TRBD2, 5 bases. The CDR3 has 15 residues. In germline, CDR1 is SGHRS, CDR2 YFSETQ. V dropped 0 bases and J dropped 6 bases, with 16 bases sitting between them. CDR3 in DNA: TGCGCCAGCAGCTTGGTTGGGCTAGCAGGAGCCGAGCAGTACTTC. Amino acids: CASSLVGLAGAEQYF.

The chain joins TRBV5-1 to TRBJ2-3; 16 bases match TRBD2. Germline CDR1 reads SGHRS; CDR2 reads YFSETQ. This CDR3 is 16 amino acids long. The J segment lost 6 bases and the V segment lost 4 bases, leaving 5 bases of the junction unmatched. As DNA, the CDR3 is TGCGCCAGCAGCCCTCCGGGACTAGCGGGAGGGGATACGCAGTATTTT. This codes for CASSPPGLAGGDTQYF.

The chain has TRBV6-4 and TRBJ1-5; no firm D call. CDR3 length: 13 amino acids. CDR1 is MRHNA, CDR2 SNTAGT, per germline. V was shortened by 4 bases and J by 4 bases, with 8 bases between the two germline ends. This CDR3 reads CASSVEPNQPQHF. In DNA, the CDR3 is TGTGCCAGCAGTGTGGAGCCTAATCAGCCCCAGCATTTT.

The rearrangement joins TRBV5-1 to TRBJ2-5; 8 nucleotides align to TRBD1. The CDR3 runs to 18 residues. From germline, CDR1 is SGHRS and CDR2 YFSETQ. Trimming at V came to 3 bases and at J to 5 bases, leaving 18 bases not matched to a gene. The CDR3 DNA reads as TGCGCCAGCAGCTCTCCTGGACAGGGTGGGGTATTCGACGAGACCCAGTACTTC. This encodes CASSSPGQGGVFDETQYF.

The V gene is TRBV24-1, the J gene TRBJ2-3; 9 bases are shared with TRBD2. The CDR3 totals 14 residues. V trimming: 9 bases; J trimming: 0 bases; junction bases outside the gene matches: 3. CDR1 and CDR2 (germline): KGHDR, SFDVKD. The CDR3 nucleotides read TGTGCCACCCATAGCGGGGGAAGCACAGATACGCAGTATTTT. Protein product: CATHSGGSTDTQYF.

This CDR3 reads CAWSIRDRDADTQYF. CDR3 in DNA: TGTGCCTGGAGTATCCGGGACAGGGATGCAGATACGCAGTATTTT. The chain carries TRBV30 and TRBJ2-3, with TRBD1 identical over 9 bases. Unmatched junction bases numbered 7, after V lost 2 bases and J lost 4 bases. Germline V gives CDR1 GTSNPN, CDR2 SVGIG (reference sequence). This CDR3 has 15 residues.

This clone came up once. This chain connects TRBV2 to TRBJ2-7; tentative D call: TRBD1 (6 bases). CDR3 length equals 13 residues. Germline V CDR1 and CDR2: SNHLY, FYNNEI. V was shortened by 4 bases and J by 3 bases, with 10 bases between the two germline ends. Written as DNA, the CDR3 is TGTGCCAGCAGTGCAGGGGATAGCTACGAGCAGTACTTC. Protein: CASSAGDSYEQYF.

CDR3 sequence: CASARFNPGEGEQFF. DNA of the CDR3: TGCGCCAGCGCCCGTTTTAACCCGGGGGAAGGTGAGCAGTTCTTC. This chain joins TRBV5-1 and TRBJ2-1; tentatively, D is TRBD2 (6 bases). In germline, CDR1 is SGHRS, CDR2 YFSETQ. The CDR3 runs 15 residues. The V gene lost 7 bases and the J gene lost 9 bases, with 23 bases spanning the gap.

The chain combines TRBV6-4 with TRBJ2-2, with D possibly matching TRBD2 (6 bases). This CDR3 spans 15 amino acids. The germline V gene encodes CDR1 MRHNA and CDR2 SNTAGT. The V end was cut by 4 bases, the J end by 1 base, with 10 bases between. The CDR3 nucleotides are TGTGCCAGCAGTGGCCAAGCGGGGAACACCGGGGAGCTGTTTTTT. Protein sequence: CASSGQAGNTGELFF.

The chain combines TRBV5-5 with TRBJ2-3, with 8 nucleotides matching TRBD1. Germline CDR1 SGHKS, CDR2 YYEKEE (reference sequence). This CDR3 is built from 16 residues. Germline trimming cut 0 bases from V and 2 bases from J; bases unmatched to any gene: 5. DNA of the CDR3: TGTGCCAGCAGCTTGGGACAGGGGATGGTCACAGATACGCAGTATTTT. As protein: CASSLGQGMVTDTQYF.

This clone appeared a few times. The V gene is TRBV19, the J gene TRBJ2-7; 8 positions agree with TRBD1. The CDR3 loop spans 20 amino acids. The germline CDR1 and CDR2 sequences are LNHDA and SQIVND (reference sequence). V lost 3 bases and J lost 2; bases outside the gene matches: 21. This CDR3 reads CASSILTGQGLNGATYEQYF. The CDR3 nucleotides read TGTGCCAGTAGTATTTTAACAGGACAGGGTCTGAATGGTGCAACCTACGAGCAGTACTTC.

The CDR3 sequence: CASKGGRGVTGELFF. CDR3 DNA: TGTGCCAGCAAAGGCGGGAGGGGCGTCACCGGGGAGCTGTTTTTT. The gene calls are TRBV2 and TRBJ2-2; 9 bases align to TRBD2. This CDR3 is 15 amino acids long. Germline V gene sequence: CDR1 SNHLY, CDR2 FYNNEI. V dropped 7 bases and J dropped 4; count of bases not matched to a gene: 7.

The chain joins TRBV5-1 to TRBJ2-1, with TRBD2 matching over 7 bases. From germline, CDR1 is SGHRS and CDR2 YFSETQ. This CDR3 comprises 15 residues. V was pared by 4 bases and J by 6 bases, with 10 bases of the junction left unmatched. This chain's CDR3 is CASSPQAGASNEQFF. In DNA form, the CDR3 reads TGCGCCAGCAGCCCCCAGGCGGGAGCTTCCAATGAGCAGTTCTTC.

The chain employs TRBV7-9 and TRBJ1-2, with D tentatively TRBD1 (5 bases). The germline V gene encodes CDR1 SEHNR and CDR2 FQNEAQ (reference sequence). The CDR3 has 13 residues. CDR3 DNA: TGTGCTCTAAATCGGAACGTGGGGCAGGGCTACACCTTC. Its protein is CALNRNVGQGYTF.

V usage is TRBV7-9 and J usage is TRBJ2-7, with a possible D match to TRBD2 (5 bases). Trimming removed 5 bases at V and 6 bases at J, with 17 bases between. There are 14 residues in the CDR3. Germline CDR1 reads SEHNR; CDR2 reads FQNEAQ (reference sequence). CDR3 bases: TGTGCCAGCAGCCCACCCTGGACTGGTCGCGAGCAGTACTTC. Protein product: CASSPPWTGREQYF.

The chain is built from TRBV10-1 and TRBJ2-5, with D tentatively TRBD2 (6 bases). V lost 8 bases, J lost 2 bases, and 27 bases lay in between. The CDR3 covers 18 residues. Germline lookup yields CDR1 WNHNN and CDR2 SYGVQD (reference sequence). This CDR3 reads CASPAQVWMLAQQETQYF. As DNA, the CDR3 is TGCGCCAGCCCTGCGCAAGTTTGGATGCTAGCGCAACAAGAGACCCAGTACTTC.

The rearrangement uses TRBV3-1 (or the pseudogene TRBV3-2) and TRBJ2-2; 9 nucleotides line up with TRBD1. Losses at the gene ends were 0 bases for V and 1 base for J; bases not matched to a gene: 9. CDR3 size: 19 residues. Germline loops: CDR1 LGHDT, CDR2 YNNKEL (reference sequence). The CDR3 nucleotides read TGTGCCAGCAGCCAAGATAGGGACAGGGACGGTAGGAACACCGGGGAGCTGTTTTTT. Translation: CASSQDRDRDGRNTGELFF.

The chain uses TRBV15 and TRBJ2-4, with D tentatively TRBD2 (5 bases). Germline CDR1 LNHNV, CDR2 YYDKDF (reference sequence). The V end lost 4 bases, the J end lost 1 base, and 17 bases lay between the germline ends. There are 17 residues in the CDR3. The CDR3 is CATSKDIAGNAKNIQYF. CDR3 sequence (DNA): TGTGCCACCAGCAAAGACATTGCCGGGAACGCCAAAAACATTCAGTACTTC.